The next 22 T cell receptor beta chains were all read from a single sample in a study of blood T cell repertoires in COVID-19. Here immunoSEQ multiplex PCR was the method, and the copy in TCRdb shows in-frame clones only, minus some. The table lists about 210,000 clones, 87% of them singletons, with 10% to 13% in the top ten. The material sequenced was PBMCs or T cells enriched from blood (not recorded which). These receptors were collected from a man aged 18 to 30 with acute COVID-19.

The chain combines TRBV27 with TRBJ2-1; TRBD1 is a possible D gene (6 bases). The germline CDR1 and CDR2 sequences are MNHEY and SMNVEV (reference sequence). Trimming shortened V by 0 bases and J by 5 bases, and 17 bases separated the two germline ends. This CDR3 comprises 17 residues. This chain's CDR3 is CASSLSGTNYAHNEQFF. In nucleotides, the CDR3 is TGTGCCAGCAGTTTATCCGGGACAAATTACGCACACAATGAGCAGTTCTTC.

This rearrangement joins TRBV4-2 to TRBJ2-5; TRBD1 aligns across 7 bases. The J segment lost 2 bases and the V segment lost 1 base, leaving 4 bases of the junction unmatched. The germline V gene has CDR1 LGHNA and CDR2 YNFKEQ. The CDR3 loop spans 15 amino acids. CDR3 sequence reads: CASSQGDRVQETQYF. CDR3 DNA sequence: TGTGCCAGCAGCCAAGGTGACAGGGTTCAAGAGACCCAGTACTTC.

This chain joins TRBV27 and TRBJ2-7; 7 bases align to TRBD2. Looked up from germline, CDR1 is MNHEY and CDR2 is SMNVEV (reference sequence). CDR3 length: 16 amino acids. The V and J ends lost 5 bases and 7 bases, in that order; junction bases with no gene match: 17. In nucleotides, the CDR3 is TGTGCCAGCAGTCACCTGGGGGGGGGAGGGCCAGGGGAGCAGTACTTC. Protein sequence: CASSHLGGGGPGEQYF.

This clone was detected once. V is TRBV5-4 and J is TRBJ2-3; TRBD2 aligns across 8 bases. CDR1 SGHNT and CDR2 YYREEE come from the germline V gene (reference sequence). The V segment lost 7 bases and the J segment 5 bases; nucleotides outside the gene matches: 9. The CDR3 is 14 residues long. Written as DNA, the CDR3 is TGTGCCAGCGCACCGGGGGGGCGCAAAGATACGCAGTATTTT. This encodes CASAPGGRKDTQYF.

This chain connects TRBV30 to TRBJ2-3, with D possibly TRBD1 on 5 matching bases. V was cut by 0 bases and J by 0 bases, with 10 bases left in between. The germline V gene encodes CDR1 GTSNPN and CDR2 SVGIG (reference sequence). This CDR3 region has 15 residues. CDR3 residues: CAWSVGHPSTDTQYF. The CDR3 DNA follows: TGTGCCTGGAGTGTAGGACACCCTAGCACAGATACGCAGTATTTT.

The chain couples TRBV28 to TRBJ2-1; 14 nucleotides line up with TRBD2. CDR3 length: 16 amino acids. The junction had 11 bases not matched to a gene; V was cut back by 5 bases and J by 11 bases. Germline CDR1 and CDR2: MDHEN and SYDVKM. The CDR3: CASSLPSGTSGSKQFF. DNA for the CDR3: TGTGCCAGCAGTCTCCCCTCCGGGACTAGCGGGAGTAAGCAGTTCTTC.

The V call is TRBV19, the J call TRBJ1-1, with D unclear. Per the germline V gene, CDR1 is LNHDA and CDR2 is SQIVND (reference sequence). V was trimmed by 5 bases and J by 12 bases, leaving 10 bases between them. The CDR3 is 10 residues long. The CDR3 spells CASSGGRTFF. The CDR3 DNA reads as TGTGCCAGTAGTGGAGGGAGGACTTTCTTT.

In this sample, this clone turned up a few times. Other DNA sequences in the sample encode the same CDR3. The chain is built from TRBV6-5 and TRBJ1-5, with 8 bases that match TRBD1. The germline gives CDR1 MNHEY, CDR2 SVGAGI. There are 15 residues in the CDR3. V trimming: 6 bases; J trimming: 2 bases; junction bases outside the gene matches: 6. DNA for the CDR3: TGTGCCAGCAGCTCGGACAGGGTCGGCAATCAGCCCCAGCATTTT. Protein product: CASSSDRVGNQPQHF.

This clone came up once. V gene TRBV7-6 combines with J gene TRBJ1-1; no clear D. Per the germline V gene, CDR1 is SGHVS and CDR2 is FNYEAQ. The germline V and J ends were trimmed by 6 bases and 3 bases, with 8 bases remaining between them. The CDR3 consists of 12 residues. CDR3 sequence: CASRQWDTEAFF. CDR3 nucleotide sequence: TGTGCCAGCAGACAGTGGGACACTGAAGCTTTCTTT.

This clone was seen only once. The V gene is TRBV5-6, the J gene TRBJ2-5; 12 bases are a match to TRBD1. From germline, CDR1 is SGHDT and CDR2 YYEEEE. CDR3 size: 15 residues. V was pared by 4 bases and J by 4 bases, with 5 bases of the junction left unmatched. In nucleotides, the CDR3 is TGTGCCAGCAGCCCGGGACAGGGGGCAGCAGAGACCCAGTACTTC. It specifies CASSPGQGAAETQYF.

The gene calls are TRBV4-1 and TRBJ1-4; D gene uncertain. In germline, CDR1 is MGHRA, CDR2 YSYEKL. V lost 4 bases and J lost 12, with 12 bases in between. The CDR3 extends over 12 amino acids. The CDR3 loop is CASSRGSGELFF. The CDR3 DNA sequence: TGCGCCAGCAGCCGCGGTTCTGGCGAACTGTTTTTT.

This chain joins TRBV19 and TRBJ1-4, with D possibly matching TRBD1 (5 bases). Deletions cut 4 bases from V and 6 bases from J, with 12 bases between. CDR3 length equals 14 residues. The germline CDR1 and CDR2 sequences are LNHDA and SQIVND (reference sequence). The CDR3 DNA is TGTGCCAGTAGTAGGCGGGGGATCGATGAAAAACTGTTTTTT. As protein: CASSRRGIDEKLFF. The whole variable domain, remainder taken from reference TRBV19 and TRBJ1-4, is DGGITQSPKYLFRKEGQNVTLSCEQNLNHDAMYWYRQDPGQGLRLIYYSQIVNDFQKGDIAEGYSVSREKKESFPLTVTSAQKNPTAFYLCASSRRGIDEKLFFGSGTQLSVL.

The rearrangement uses TRBV28 and TRBJ1-1; maybe TRBD1 (5 bases). The germline CDR1 and CDR2 sequences are MDHEN and SYDVKM. CDR3 size: 12 residues. Trimming cost V 7 bases and J 10 bases, with 16 bases left between them. The DNA of the CDR3 is TGTGCCAGCAAAACAGTCCCTAGGGGAGCTTTCTTT. Its protein product is CASKTVPRGAFF.

This chain connects TRBV27 to TRBJ2-7; a possible D gene is TRBD2 (6 bases). The germline V and J ends were trimmed by 10 bases and 2 bases, with 18 bases remaining between them. The CDR3 contains 14 residues. Germline CDR1 reads MNHEY; CDR2 reads SMNVEV (reference sequence). As DNA, the CDR3 is TGTGCCACCAGCAGCTCGACGGGAGCCTACGAGCAGTACTTC. The encoded protein is CATSSSTGAYEQYF.

The chain uses TRBV4-3 and TRBJ2-1; 8 nucleotides align to TRBD2. The V gene end was trimmed by 0 bases and the J gene end by 6 bases; junction bases not matched to a gene: 4. The CDR3 length is 15 residues. CDR1 LGHNA and CDR2 YSLEER come from the germline V gene. CDR3 protein: CASSQDLLAGNEQFF. The DNA of the CDR3 is TGCGCCAGCAGCCAAGATTTGCTAGCGGGCAATGAGCAGTTCTTC.

This clone is a singleton in its sample. The chain joins TRBV7-8 to TRBJ2-6; D uncertain. The V gene's germline CDR1 is SGHVS and CDR2 FQNEAQ. This CDR3 is 16 amino acids long. V gave up 1 base and J gave up 0 bases, with 7 bases separating them. The DNA for the CDR3 is TGTGCCAGCAGCTTAGTAGAAATCTCTGGGGCCAACGTCCTGACTTTC. Translating gives CASSLVEISGANVLTF. The complete variable domain, with remaining parts taken from reference TRBV7-8 and TRBJ2-6, reads GAGVSQSPRYKVAKRGQDVALRCDPISGHVSLFWYQQALGQGPEFLTYFQNEAQLDKSGLPSDRFFAERPEGSVSTLKIQRTQQEDSAVYLCASSLVEISGANVLTFGAGSRLTVL.

V usage is TRBV6-1 and J usage is TRBJ2-3, with 8 bases lining up with TRBD2. Germline values: CDR1 MNHNS, CDR2 SASEGT. This CDR3 is 15 amino acids long. Trimming cost V 0 bases and J 4 bases; bases outside gene matches: 3. The CDR3 is CASSEAAGEADTQYF. DNA for the CDR3: TGTGCCAGCAGTGAAGCAGCGGGAGAGGCAGATACGCAGTATTTT.

This clone was recorded only once. The V gene is TRBV9, the J gene TRBJ2-1, with TRBD2 matching 7 bases. CDR3 length: 16 amino acids. V was clipped by 4 bases and J by 3 bases; unmatched bases: 10. CDR1 and CDR2 (germline): SGDLS, YYNGEE. CDR3 coding DNA: TGTGCCAGCAGCCCCCGGGGAGCGGGGCTCTACAATGAGCAGTTCTTC. It encodes CASSPRGAGLYNEQFF.

The chain uses TRBV7-9 and TRBJ2-7, with TRBD1 matching 10 bases. J lost 1 base, V lost 5 bases, and 2 bases had no gene match. Looked up from germline, CDR1 is SEHNR and CDR2 is FQNEAQ (reference sequence). The CDR3 runs 14 residues. This chain's CDR3 is CASSGQGGSYEQYF. The CDR3 region has the DNA TGTGCCAGCAGCGGACAGGGGGGATCCTACGAGCAGTACTTC.

This clone has only one observation. V and J are TRBV7-8 and TRBJ1-5; a weak D match, TRBD1 (6 bases). Germline loops: CDR1 SGHVS, CDR2 FQNEAQ. V was trimmed by 4 bases and J by 3 bases, leaving 16 bases between them. CDR3 length: 16 amino acids. The CDR3 loop reads CASSSDRGFNNQPQHF. CDR3 coding DNA: TGTGCCAGCAGCTCGGATAGGGGGTTCAACAATCAGCCCCAGCATTTT.

The J gene is TRBJ2-5, the V gene TRBV7-8; 15 positions match TRBD2. The length of the CDR3 is 17 residues. With 0 bases clipped from V and 4 bases from J, the junction kept 3 bases outside the gene matches. Per the germline V gene, CDR1 is SGHVS and CDR2 is FQNEAQ. This CDR3 is CASSLAGLAGGGETQYF. In nucleotides, the CDR3 is TGTGCCAGCAGCTTAGCGGGACTAGCGGGAGGAGGAGAGACCCAGTACTTC.

Regarding this clone: The same CDR3 can be traced to other DNA sequences in this sample. This chain links TRBV6-5 with TRBJ1-5, with 8 positions matching TRBD1. Looked up from germline, CDR1 is MNHEY and CDR2 is SVGAGI. V shed 5 bases and J 7 bases; nucleotides not matched to a gene: 7. The CDR3 covers 14 residues. The CDR3: CASSRTGRDQPQHF. For the CDR3, the DNA is TGTGCCAGCAGTAGGACAGGGCGGGACCAGCCCCAGCATTTT.